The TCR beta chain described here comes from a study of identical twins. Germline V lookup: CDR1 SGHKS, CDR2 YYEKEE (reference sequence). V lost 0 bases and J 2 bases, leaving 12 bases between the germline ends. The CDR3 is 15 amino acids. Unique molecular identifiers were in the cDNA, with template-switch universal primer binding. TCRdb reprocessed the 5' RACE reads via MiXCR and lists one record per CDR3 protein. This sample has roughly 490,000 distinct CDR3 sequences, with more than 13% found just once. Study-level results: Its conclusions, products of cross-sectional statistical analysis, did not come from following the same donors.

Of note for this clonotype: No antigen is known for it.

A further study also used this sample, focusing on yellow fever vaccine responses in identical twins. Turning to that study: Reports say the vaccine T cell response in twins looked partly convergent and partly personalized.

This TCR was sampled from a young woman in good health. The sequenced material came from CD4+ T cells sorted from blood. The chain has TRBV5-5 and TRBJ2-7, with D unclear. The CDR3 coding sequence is TGTGCCAGCAGCTTGGATTTCTCGGCACCCTACGAGCAGTACTTC. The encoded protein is CASSLDFSAPYEQYF.